The rows below give T cell receptor beta chains drawn from one sample of a study of shared clonotypes between healthy human individuals. Profiled with immunoSEQ multiplex PCR; TCRdb holds only in-frame clones, not every one. The repertoire holds about 960,000 clones, with approximately 80% as singletons. Sequencing was performed on memory CD4+ T cells sorted from blood. The receptors derive from a young man in good health. The CDR3 runs from the conserved cysteine through the conserved F or W. The order of the fields is D gene, V gene, clone size, J gene, CDR3 DNA, CDR3 protein. D genes are given only for firm matches. Expanded clones are given a class, and other clones once, few, many or no size at all.

D: -
V: TRBV30
size: -
J: TRBJ2-7
DNA: TGTGCCTGGAGTGCACGGAGCGAGCAGTACTTC
CDR3: CAWSARSEQYF

D: -
V: TRBV7-2
size: -
J: TRBJ2-7
DNA: TGTGCCAGCAGCTTATCTCAGGAGCTCTCCTACGAGCAGTACTTC
CDR3: CASSLSQELSYEQYF

D: -
V: TRBV2
size: -
J: TRBJ1-2
DNA: TGTGCCAGCAGCCCGCGGAGGTCCGAACAGGGAAGTGATGGCTACACCTTC
CDR3: CASSPRRSEQGSDGYTF

D: -
V: TRBV29-1
size: -
J: TRBJ2-7
DNA: TGCAGCGTTGACGAGGGGAGAGAGTACTTC
CDR3: CSVDEGREYF

D: TRBD1
V: TRBV2
size: -
J: TRBJ1-6
DNA: TGTGCCAACAGGGGAGATAATTCACCCCTCCACTTT
CDR3: CANRGDNSPLHF

D: TRBD2
V: TRBV5-1
size: -
J: TRBJ2-5
DNA: TGCGCCAGCAATCCTAGCGGGAGGGTGGAAGAGACCCAGTACTTC
CDR3: CASNPSGRVEETQYF

D: -
V: TRBV30
size: -
J: TRBJ2-4
DNA: TGTGCCTGGACCTCAAACGGAATAGCCAAAAACATTCAGTACTTC
CDR3: CAWTSNGIAKNIQYF

D: TRBD1
V: TRBV6-5
size: -
J: TRBJ1-6
DNA: TGTGCCAGCAGGTTCAGGGGGCAGAATTCACCCCTCCACTTT
CDR3: CASRFRGQNSPLHF

D: TRBD1
V: TRBV5-8
size: -
J: TRBJ1-4
DNA: TGTGCCAGCAGACCGACAGGGGGAACTAATGAAAAACTGTTTTTT
CDR3: CASRPTGGTNEKLFF

D: TRBD1
V: TRBV28
size: -
J: TRBJ1-3
DNA: TGTGCCAGCTACTCAGGGGGGGGATCCCCTGGAAACACCATATATTTT
CDR3: CASYSGGGSPGNTIYF

D: TRBD1
V: TRBV30
size: -
J: TRBJ2-2
DNA: TGTGCCTGGCCGGGACAGGGAAACACCGGGGAGCTGTTTTTT
CDR3: CAWPGQGNTGELFF

D: -
V: TRBV5-1
size: many
J: TRBJ1-1
DNA: TGCGCCAGCAGCTTGGAGGGCGGCACTGAAGCTTTCTTT
CDR3: CASSLEGGTEAFF

D: TRBD1
V: TRBV30
size: -
J: TRBJ1-5
DNA: TGTGCCTGGAGTGTAGGGACAGGGGGCTTCATTCAGCCCCAGCATTTT
CDR3: CAWSVGTGGFIQPQHF

D: -
V: TRBV25-1
size: -
J: TRBJ1-4
DNA: TGTGCCAGCAGTGTCGGGGCAGGGACTAATGAAAAACTGTTTTTT
CDR3: CASSVGAGTNEKLFF

D: -
V: TRBV7-2
size: once
J: TRBJ2-7
DNA: TGTGCCAGCAGCGCTTTCTCCTACGAGCAGTACTTC
CDR3: CASSAFSYEQYF

D: -
V: TRBV6-5
size: few
J: TRBJ2-2
DNA: TGTGCCAGCCGCACAGGGACGAACACCGGGGAGCTGTTTTTT
CDR3: CASRTGTNTGELFF

D: TRBD1
V: TRBV6-6
size: -
J: TRBJ1-5
DNA: TGTGCCAGCAGTTACTCGGGACAGGGGGCTGGTCAGCCCCAGCATTTT
CDR3: CASSYSGQGAGQPQHF

D: -
V: TRBV29-1
size: -
J: TRBJ1-2
DNA: TGCAGCGTTGAAGATAGAGCAGATGGCTACACCTTC
CDR3: CSVEDRADGYTF

D: -
V: TRBV10-3
size: -
J: TRBJ1-1
DNA: TGTGCCATCAGTGAGTCGGTCTCCACAGGTGAAGCTTTCTTT
CDR3: CAISESVSTGEAFF

D: -
V: TRBV9
size: -
J: TRBJ2-2
DNA: TGTGCCAGCAGCGTATCCATTTTCGGGGGGCGGACCGGGGAGCTGTTTTTT
CDR3: CASSVSIFGGRTGELFF

D: -
V: TRBV19
size: -
J: TRBJ1-1
DNA: TGTGCCAGTAGTCAATTTCCGGGACGGATGAACACTGAAGCTTTCTTT
CDR3: CASSQFPGRMNTEAFF

D: TRBD1
V: TRBV4-1
size: -
J: TRBJ2-7
DNA: TGCGCCAGCAGCCAAGGCTACGGGACAGGGAACGAGCAGTACTTC
CDR3: CASSQGYGTGNEQYF

D: -
V: TRBV2
size: -
J: TRBJ2-7
DNA: TGTGCCAGCAGTCCCCAGGGTTTGCCCTACGAGCAGTACTTC
CDR3: CASSPQGLPYEQYF

D: TRBD1
V: TRBV2
size: -
J: TRBJ2-7
DNA: TGTGCCAGCAGTTCAAGCGCGGACAGGGCGCACGAGCAGTACTTC
CDR3: CASSSSADRAHEQYF

D: -
V: TRBV29-1
size: -
J: TRBJ2-7
DNA: TGCAGCGTTGAAGGCCCCGGGGCCTACGAGCAGTACTTC
CDR3: CSVEGPGAYEQYF

D: -
V: TRBV28
size: -
J: TRBJ1-2
DNA: TGTGCCAGCAGCGAGGGGGTAAACTATGGCTACACCTTC
CDR3: CASSEGVNYGYTF